This TCR beta chain was identified in a study of long-term antiretroviral therapy in people with HIV. Study-level findings and limits: The clones with expansion before ART were dominant in the repertoire at all time points.

In germline, CDR1 is MNHEY, CDR2 SMNVEV (reference sequence). The CDR3 is 17 residues long. V lost 6 bases and J lost 2, with 20 bases in between. Sequencing used immunoSEQ v3.0 at survey level. Researchers set sequencing to target roughly 35,000-55,000 T-cell genomes per sample. The method was immunoSEQ multiplex PCR; TCRdb's version includes in-frame clones alone and lacks a portion of them. The sample has tens of thousands of clones, 86% seen once. Details on this clone: What it binds is unknown.

J is TRBJ1-5 and V is TRBV27, with TRBD1 as a possible D gene (5 bases). Source: unsorted PBMCs, taken 2.7 years after starting antiretroviral therapy. This clonotype originated in a man aged 35 to 55 with HIV. The CDR3, as DNA: TGTGCCAGCAGCCATTACAAGCAGGGAGGAGGCAATCAGCCCCAGCATTTT. As protein: CASSHYKQGGGNQPQHF.